The source of this T cell receptor (beta chain) is a study of cytomegalovirus exposure and HLA in healthy donors listed by TCRdb under 2017. General notes on the study: An earlier analysis of fewer than 750 of the donors reported approximately 300 Gb of sequence data and around 110 million unique TCR beta sequences obtained from around 180 million T cells. Across 300 to 500 genotyped donors of the cohort, an average of approximately 240,000 unique TCR beta nucleotide sequences per donor were sequenced, and approximately 19% of those sequences were non-productive. All discovery cohort repertoires had been generated using a single sequencing platform. Roughly five DR-DQ haplotypes were handled as single units for association and clustering because linkage in the cohort was strong. To decide whether each TCR beta V gene segment behaved as functional or pseudogenic, an earlier analysis of approximately 590 of the donors relied on high-throughput TCR beta sequencing. Along with the approximately 700-subject first cohort, a separate validation cohort of approximately 110 different subjects was used. The study used immunosequencing to profile the T cell repertoires of 666 subjects and linked those repertoires to cytomegalovirus serostatus. Alongside the repertoire data, information on donor age, sex, ethnicity and CMV serostatus was compiled. Around 330 gigabases of sequencing data and around 85 million unique TCR sequences made up an early release that covered approximately 700 HLA-typed donors. A later analysis re-analyzed previously published TCR beta repertoires from 650 to 800 donors and added high-resolution HLA genotyping to study TCR occurrence patterns. Of the 398 genotyped donors, approximately 82% fell in the genetic ancestry cluster associated with self-reported Caucasian donors. To predict cytomegalovirus infection status, the study brought together high-throughput TCR immunosequencing, statistical association of individual TCRs with disease status, and machine learning. The aim of the study was to test whether cataloging public T cell receptors could identify signatures of past pathogen exposure. Class I and class II HLA loci were covered by the typing at four-digit resolution. A later genetic analysis used genome-wide SNP genotypes for about 65% of the roughly 670 donors, treating that subset as a discovery cohort. Typing coverage differed by locus: A, B, C, DRB1 and DQB1 were typed in about 620-640 donors, DQA1 in around 500, DPA1 in some 600, and DPB1 in about 450. Rather than drawing on any new phenotypic data, the later analysis identified candidate immune exposures from TCR beta sequences and the way those sequences occurred across donors.

In the germline V gene, CDR1 corresponds to SNHLY and CDR2 to FYNNEI. V gives up 8 bases and J gives up 2 bases, and the segment between their germline ends measures 16 bases. Taken from cysteine to phenylalanine, the CDR3 has 15 residues. Only the CDR3 part of the read is kept: 45 bases, read in frame from the first base. The cohort comprised some 680 healthy bone marrow donors. Cohort members were all nominally healthy when sampled, although unrecorded immune exposures were likely present. The donor tested CMV seropositive, placing the donor among the 289 seropositive members of the cohort. Every donor gave a peripheral blood sample, and the peripheral blood mononuclear cells from that sample were used for TCR beta sequencing. The Qiagen DNeasy Blood Extraction Kit was used to extract genomic DNA from the blood cell samples. To note about this clone: It lacks a known antigen.

Library preparation was by the immunoSEQ multiplex PCR assay. For the multiplex PCR, a mixture combining 60 forward primers for TCR Vbeta segments and 13 reverse primers for TCR Jbeta segments was used. The CDR3 region of rearranged TCR beta genes was amplified from genomic DNA with a multiplex PCR assay. On the Illumina HiSeq System, the amplified TCR beta libraries were sequenced as 87-base-pair reads. As for the authors' bioinformatics: In a later analysis, 77 million or so unique TCR beta chains were counted across the roughly 700 repertoires, and roughly 11 million of these chains were shared by at least two donors. A nearest-neighbor algorithm error-corrected the raw reads and collapsed the reads into unique sequences, merging closely related sequences to remove PCR and sequencing errors. To assign V, D and J gene segments, CDR3 sequences were aligned to IMGT reference sequences. Each retained sequence needed at least a six-nucleotide match to both a V gene segment and a J gene segment. A rearrangement counted as productive if the CDR3 had no stop codons and remained in frame with V and J, and every other rearrangement counted as non-productive. CDR3 was defined by IMGT convention, running from the second conserved V-encoded cysteine to the conserved J-encoded phenylalanine. The earlier analysis of 587 of the donors excluded sequences that lacked an unambiguous match to a single V gene segment. In an earlier analysis of approximately 550 of the donors, V segments were called functional above 56.7% productive rearrangements and were called segregating when the between-donor standard deviation exceeded 5%. A statistical classification framework was developed to diagnose cytomegalovirus status using the catalog of TCR beta chain sequences. In a later analysis, TCR nucleotide sequences were compared against IMGT/GENE-DB human TR gene sequences so that V and J genes could be assigned. The TCRdist pipeline was used in a later analysis to assign CDR3 sequences and most-parsimonious VDJ recombination scenarios. In a later analysis, each TCR beta chain was defined by its CDR3 amino acid sequence together with its V-gene family, and reads lacking a unique V-gene family were excluded. In a later analysis, 450 to 600 highly shared, low-generation-probability nucleotide sequences were removed to address suspected cross-contamination and a sequencing artifact. For each public chain, a later analysis derived a clonal expansion index from normalized ranks of inferred template counts within each repertoire. In a later analysis, generation probabilities were computed with a VDJ recombination model fitted to out-of-frame rearrangements, and the resulting probabilities were checked against IGoR. A later analysis scored TCR-TCR, TCR-HLA and TCR-CMV co-occurrence with hypergeometric tests, applying a repertoire-size bias correction to TCR pairs. In a later analysis, false discovery rates were estimated by permuting HLA or CMV assignments 20 times. In a later analysis, co-occurring TCRs were grouped with DBSCAN, and TCRdist sequence similarity was added when clustering was performed within HLA-allele-positive subsets. Co-occurrence clustering excluded repertoires with fewer than 30,000 or more than 120,000 public chains, plus five with anomalous nucleotide sharing. Sourced from immuneACCESS, this table was stored by TCRdb with only in-frame sequences that have V and J called. A share of the clones is absent; for the studies checked, an unresolved V gene accounts for under half, and the remainder has no known explanation. The DNA gave D and trimming, while V, J and clone size come from that table. The sample table records some 53,000 clones. The ten largest account for about 12% of the sample.

Findings and caveats that apply to the study as a whole: The authors suggested that the approach could potentially be generalized to other disease states and immunological phenotypes. In both the original and validation cohorts, the classifier was reported to diagnose cytomegalovirus status with high specificity and sensitivity. Some IMGT-functional V segments, including TRBV6-2 and TRBV6-3, could not be told apart with the 87-base-pair reads, so those segments were excluded. A later analysis associated 16,951 TCR beta sequences with specific HLA alleles at a false discovery rate of 0.05. In an earlier analysis of about 600 of the donors, most TCR beta V segments appeared in productive rearrangements about 87% or about 30% of the time, broadly matching IMGT annotations. Linkage disequilibrium might explain the correlated functional status among segregating V segments, but an unknown experimental factor could not be ruled out. Across donors, most TCR sequences were observed very rarely, whereas some public TCRs were present in many individuals. Compared with the approximately 710-donor mean, donors in an Asian-associated ancestry cluster had fewer N-insertions in productive TCRs, according to a later genetic analysis. An association between a missense DCLRE1C variant and V-gene and J-gene trimming of TCR beta chains was found in a later genetic analysis and replicated in an independent cohort. In vitro tests confirmed that a few of the cytomegalovirus-associated TCR beta chains recognize cytomegalovirus antigens. Several of the top co-occurrence clusters appeared to be linked to parvovirus B19, influenza, CMV and Epstein-Barr virus, according to a later analysis. A later analysis found that HLA-associated TCR beta chains were more clonally expanded and had lower generation probabilities than equally common non-associated chains. A further reported finding was that TCR beta sequences accurately predicted the HLA-A and HLA-B alleles for most subjects in the first cohort. HLA typing was unavailable for some donors at each locus, so association tests used only the typed subset. The cohort was sequenced for TCR beta chains only, and without alpha or paired-chain data the features that could be detected were limited. The sequencing pipeline was judged likely to have produced a cluster of highly shared sequence variants as a technical artifact. Sequencing depth was assumed to be roughly uniform across donors in the presence/absence analyses, though that assumption may not hold. Because counts were too low, seventeen rarely observed V segments, including chromosome 9 orphons, were left out of the earlier analysis of over 550 of the donors. In the study, around 150 TCR beta chains were listed as associated with cytomegalovirus. In a later analysis, the rate of TCR association differed among HLA loci, with DRB1 alleles having the most associated TCRs and HLA-C alleles having the fewest. CMV serostatus was the only immune exposure information available for the cohort. Assigning TCR associations to individual alleles was difficult when HLA alleles, especially DR and DQ, strongly co-occurred. In a later analysis, most CMV-associated TCR beta chains were found to appear HLA-restricted, with HLA associations seemingly driven largely by CMV exposure.

The sequenced sample consisted of PBMCs. The sequence joins TRBV2 to TRBJ1-5; 5 matching bases give a weak D call of TRBD1. The sequence came from a woman aged 55-69 years in good health and CMV-seropositive. The CDR3 region reads CASVTGQGGNQPQHF. The nucleotides are TGTGCCAGCGTGACCGGTCAAGGGGGCAATCAGCCCCAGCATTTT.